Presented here are 24 T cell receptor beta chains from one specimen sequenced in a study of shared clonotypes between healthy human individuals. The protocol was immunoSEQ multiplex PCR, while the TCRdb copy is restricted to in-frame clones and leaves out a portion. The sample consists of roughly 2.1 million clones, roughly 91% of them appearing once. CD45RO negativity and positive selection for CCR7 defined naive CD8 cells, a population that excluded terminally differentiated effector memory CD45RA+ cells. Sequencing was performed on naive CD8+ T cells from PBMCs. The receptors stem from a man aged 18 to 35 in good health. Some clones in this sample may be carry-over from other donors' samples.

This rearrangement joins TRBV6-6 to TRBJ2-2; the D gene is possibly TRBD2 (6 bases). From germline, CDR1 is MNHNY and CDR2 SVGAGI (reference sequence). Trimming took 4 bases from V and 0 from J, leaving 12 bases between them. The CDR3 has 16 residues. This CDR3 is CASSSVAEPNTGELFF. In nucleotides, the CDR3 is TGTGCCAGCAGTTCCGTAGCGGAACCGAACACCGGGGAGCTGTTTTTT.

In its sample, this clone was seen once. This chain uses TRBV5-1 with TRBJ1-2, with 8 bases lining up with TRBD1. Trimming removed 0 bases from V and 8 bases from J; junction bases left unmatched: 6. CDR1 and CDR2 (germline): SGHRS, YFSETQ. The CDR3 covers 14 residues. In DNA form, the CDR3 reads TGCGCCAGCAGCTTGGCGGACAGGGAGTACGGCTACACCTTC. This translates into CASSLADREYGYTF. Based on the CDR3 plus reference TRBV5-1 and TRBJ1-2, the full variable domain is KAGVTQTPRYLIKTRGQQVTLSCSPISGHRSVSWYQQTPGQGLQFLFEYFSETQRNKGNFPGRFSGRQFSNSRSEMNVSTLELGDSALYLCASSLADREYGYTFGSGTRLTVV.

The chain employs TRBV19 and TRBJ1-1; perhaps TRBD1 as D (6 bases). This CDR3 spans 15 amino acids. With 5 bases removed from V and 3 bases from J, the gap between germline ends came to 16 bases. Looked up from germline, CDR1 is LNHDA and CDR2 is SQIVND (reference sequence). Here the CDR3 DNA reads TGTGCCAGTAGTCCGATTAGGACAGCTGACACTGAAGCTTTCTTT. Translating it yields CASSPIRTADTEAFF.

The gene calls are TRBV28 and TRBJ2-1, with D unclear. The CDR3 is made up of 15 amino acids. The germline V gene has CDR1 MDHEN and CDR2 SYDVKM. The germline V and J ends were trimmed by 6 bases and 0 bases, with 12 bases remaining between them. The CDR3: CASRKGPSSYNEQFF. In DNA form, the CDR3 reads TGTGCCAGCAGGAAAGGCCCTAGCTCCTACAATGAGCAGTTCTTC.

With respect to this clone: At the DNA level, this CDR3 is encoded by other sequences in the same sample as well. The chain couples TRBV5-1 to TRBJ2-3, with 7 bases that match TRBD1. The ends lost 2 bases at V and 0 bases at J; junction bases unmatched: 3. This CDR3 contains 15 residues. Germline CDR1 and CDR2: SGHRS and YFSETQ. The DNA of the CDR3 is TGCGCCAGCAGCTTAGGGACAGCTAGCACAGATACGCAGTATTTT. Encoded protein: CASSLGTASTDTQYF.

This sequence joins TRBV27 and TRBJ1-5; D call uncertain. The CDR3 consists of 15 residues. Deletions cut 6 bases from V and 0 bases from J, with 12 bases between. Germline CDR1 and CDR2: MNHEY and SMNVEV (reference sequence). The CDR3 DNA sequence: TGTGCCAGCAGGCTCTACGCGGGTAGCAATCAGCCCCAGCATTTT. This sequence encodes CASRLYAGSNQPQHF.

V is TRBV28 and J is TRBJ2-3; TRBD1 matches 8 bases. With 2 bases clipped from V and 2 bases from J, the junction kept 3 bases outside the gene matches. This CDR3 has 15 amino acids. From germline, CDR1 is MDHEN and CDR2 SYDVKM. CDR3 loop: CASSLEQGATDTQYF. The CDR3 DNA follows: TGTGCCAGCAGTTTAGAGCAGGGGGCCACAGATACGCAGTATTTT.

The chain has TRBV6-5 and TRBJ1-2, with 7 nucleotides matching TRBD1. CDR3 length: 15 residues. The V segment lost 0 bases and the J segment 2 bases; nucleotides outside the gene matches: 3. CDR1 is MNHEY and CDR2 is SVGAGI in the germline V gene. The CDR3 DNA is TGTGCCAGCAGTTACTCCCCAGGGGGGAACTATGGCTACACCTTC. It translates to CASSYSPGGNYGYTF.

This clone showed up just once. This chain links TRBV28 with TRBJ2-7; perhaps TRBD1 as D (6 bases). V lost 1 base to trimming and J lost 6 bases, with 10 bases between them. In germline, CDR1 is MDHEN, CDR2 SYDVKM. The CDR3 is made up of 13 amino acids. CDR3 DNA: TGTGCCAGCAGTTTATACAGGGTGCTCGAGCAGTACTTC. Its translation: CASSLYRVLEQYF.

CDR3 DNA sequence: TGTGCCAGCAGCCGCCGAGGGGAAACTGAAGCTTTCTTT. As protein: CASSRRGETEAFF. This chain connects TRBV4-2 to TRBJ1-1; weak D call: TRBD1 (5 bases). Germline V CDR1 and CDR2: LGHNA, YNFKEQ. The CDR3 runs 13 residues. The V end lost 4 bases, the J end lost 5 bases, and 11 bases lay between the germline ends.

V gene TRBV19 combines with J gene TRBJ1-1, with a tentative D call TRBD1 (5 bases). The CDR3 is 13 residues long. V gave up 7 bases and J gave up 0 bases, with 9 bases separating them. Germline V gives CDR1 LNHDA, CDR2 SQIVND (reference sequence). CDR3 in DNA: TGTGCCAGTAAGCACAGGATGAACACTGAAGCTTTCTTT. The encoded protein is CASKHRMNTEAFF.

Only a few counts were recorded for this clone. This CDR3 is also generated by other DNA sequences in the sample. The chain employs TRBV6-1 and TRBJ2-7; a weak D match, TRBD1 (6 bases). The V end was cut by 1 base, the J end by 2 bases, with 6 bases between. Germline lookup yields CDR1 MNHNS and CDR2 SASEGT. The CDR3 totals 13 residues. CDR3 sequence (DNA): TGTGCCAGCAGTGAAGGGACAGCCTACGAGCAGTACTTC. It is translated as CASSEGTAYEQYF.

This rearrangement joins TRBV27 to TRBJ2-7; TRBD1 is a possible D gene (5 bases). CDR1 and CDR2 from the germline V gene are MNHEY and SMNVEV (reference sequence). This CDR3 contains 15 residues. Between the trimmed V and J ends, which lost 2 bases and 2 bases, there was a span of 13 bases. The DNA for the CDR3 is TGTGCCAGCAGTTTAGGAGCGTCAGGGACCTACGAGCAGTACTTC. It codes for CASSLGASGTYEQYF.

Only a few counts were recorded for this clone. Germline is not matched at one junction end, which may reflect a read error. Other nucleotide sequences in the sample specify the same CDR3. This rearrangement joins TRBV7-9 to TRBJ2-1; 12 positions agree with TRBD2. This CDR3 contains 15 residues. CDR1 SEHNR and CDR2 FQNEAQ come from the germline V gene (reference sequence). In DNA form, the CDR3 reads TGTGCCAGCAGCCTAGCGGGAGGGCCGGGAAATGAGCAGTTCTTC. Translating gives CASSLAGGPGNEQFF.

V usage is TRBV9 and J usage is TRBJ2-5; tentative D call: TRBD1 (6 bases). There are 15 residues in the CDR3. Germline values: CDR1 SGDLS, CDR2 YYNGEE. Deletions cut 3 bases from V and 1 base from J, with 13 bases between. This CDR3 is CASSEGGHPQETQYF. For the CDR3, the DNA is TGTGCCAGCAGCGAAGGGGGACATCCCCAAGAGACCCAGTACTTC.

The chain couples TRBV5-1 to TRBJ2-7; 13 bases map to TRBD2. CDR1 is SGHRS and CDR2 is YFSETQ in the germline V gene. V gave up 4 bases and J gave up 1 base; unmatched junction bases: 5. This CDR3 is 16 amino acids long. The CDR3 sequence is CASSIWTSGSSYEQYF. Written as DNA, the CDR3 is TGCGCCAGCAGCATTTGGACTAGCGGGAGTTCCTACGAGCAGTACTTC.

The rearrangement links TRBV9 to TRBJ2-3; the D gene is possibly TRBD2 (6 bases). Deletions cut 3 bases from V and 5 bases from J, with 10 bases between. Germline V gene lookup returns CDR1 SGDLS and CDR2 YYNGEE. This CDR3 region has 13 residues. CDR3 region: CASSEAGRDTQYF. The CDR3 DNA reads TGTGCCAGCAGCGAGGCGGGGAGAGATACGCAGTATTTT.

A note on this clone: Other DNA sequences of this sample code for an identical CDR3. The chain has TRBV28 and TRBJ1-2; TRBD1 aligns across 9 bases. The germline V gene has CDR1 MDHEN and CDR2 SYDVKM. V trimming: 5 bases; J trimming: 8 bases; junction bases outside the gene matches: 9. This CDR3 region has 14 residues. DNA for the CDR3: TGTGCCAGCAGTCCGCCCGGGACAGGGTACGGCTACACCTTC. Translating gives CASSPPGTGYGYTF.

V and J are TRBV27 and TRBJ2-4; either TRBD1 or TRBD2 may supply D (5 bases each). Trimming took 2 bases from V and 6 from J, leaving 14 bases between them. The CDR3 runs 15 residues. In germline, CDR1 is MNHEY, CDR2 SMNVEV (reference sequence). The DNA of the CDR3 is TGTGCCAGCAGTTTACGAGGGGCAAGGTCAAACATTCAGTACTTC. Its translation is CASSLRGARSNIQYF.

The CDR3 DNA reads TGTGCCAGTACCACGGACGGGCTCGAGCAGTACTTC. It is translated as CASTTDGLEQYF. The chain employs TRBV19 and TRBJ2-7; D not resolved. Trimming took off 7 bases at V and 6 bases at J, with 13 bases between the two ends. Germline V gene lookup returns CDR1 LNHDA and CDR2 SQIVND (reference sequence). The CDR3 totals 12 residues. Using reference TRBV19 and TRBJ2-7 for the parts outside the CDR3, the full variable domain is DGGITQSPKYLFRKEGQNVTLSCEQNLNHDAMYWYRQDPGQGLRLIYYSQIVNDFQKGDIAEGYSVSREKKESFPLTVTSAQKNPTAFYLCASTTDGLEQYFGPGTRLTVT.

The J gene is TRBJ1-4, the V gene TRBV2, with a tentative D call TRBD1 (6 bases). From germline, CDR1 is SNHLY and CDR2 FYNNEI. The V gene lost 4 bases and the J gene lost 0 bases, with 18 bases spanning the gap. The CDR3 runs to 18 residues. CDR3 in DNA: TGTGCCAGCAGTGGCGACAGGTCTCGCATTTCAACTAATGAAAAACTGTTTTTT. This sequence encodes CASSGDRSRISTNEKLFF.

This chain's CDR3 is CASSLGLGRRTEAFF. CDR3 bases: TGTGCCAGCAGCTTAGGCCTGGGAAGGAGGACTGAAGCTTTCTTT. The chain joins TRBV13 to TRBJ1-1; no clear D. V was cut by 0 bases and J by 5 bases, with 13 bases left in between. The germline V gene encodes CDR1 PRHDT and CDR2 FYEKMQ (reference sequence). CDR3 length: 15 residues. The complete variable domain, with remaining parts taken from reference TRBV13 and TRBJ1-1, reads AAGVIQSPRHLIKEKRETATLKCYPIPRHDTVYWYQQGPGQDPQFLISFYEKMQSDKGSIPDRFSAQQFSDYHSELNMSSLELGDSALYFCASSLGLGRRTEAFFGQGTRLTVV.

J is TRBJ2-7 and V is TRBV11-2, with 7 positions matching TRBD2. Trimming at V came to 3 bases and at J to 4 bases, leaving 12 bases not matched to a gene. The germline CDR1 and CDR2 sequences are SGHAT and FQNNGV. CDR3 length: 16 residues. The CDR3: CASSFPAAGVLYEQYF. The DNA of the CDR3 is TGTGCCAGCAGCTTTCCAGCGGCGGGAGTATTGTACGAGCAGTACTTC.

The CDR3 DNA sequence: TGTGCCAGCAGTTCCCAGCGGGAGTATGACAATGAGCAGTTCTTC. As protein: CASSSQREYDNEQFF. V is TRBV28 and J is TRBJ2-1, with TRBD2 matching 8 bases. The CDR3 contains 15 residues. Germline V gene lookup returns CDR1 MDHEN and CDR2 SYDVKM. The V and J ends lost 4 bases and 5 bases, in that order; junction bases with no gene match: 7.